The 8 T cell receptor beta chains reported below all come from one sample, sequenced in a study of glioma-infiltrating T cells. Using RNA template, CDR3s of TCR alpha and beta were amplified with iRepertoire arm-PCR. TCRdb re-called the multiplex PCR reads with MiXCR, one entry per CDR3 protein. This table has 300,000 to 400,000 distinct CDR3 sequences, 41% appearing once. Sequences were obtained from glioma tissue, nonneoplastic brain tissue, or PBMCs (not recorded which). The receptors derive from a human donor with low-grade glioma or glioblastoma, undergoing nonglioma brain surgery, or in good health (not recorded which).

This clonotype was detected ten times or more. V usage is TRBV20-1 and J usage is TRBJ1-1; D is possibly TRBD1 (5 bases). V lost 6 bases and J lost 0, with 14 bases in between. Germline CDR1 is DFQATT and CDR2 is SNEGSKA (reference sequence). There are 14 residues in the CDR3. For the CDR3, the DNA is TGCAGTGCGGATCAGGGTCTCGTGAACACTGAAGCTTTCTTT. Protein sequence: CSADQGLVNTEAFF.

In the case of this clonotype: This may arise from a read error, as a much more abundant clone is one base away. Here the CDR3 DNA reads TGTGCCAGCGGTGGACTAGCGGAGAATATGGGTGAGCAGCTCTTC. Its protein is CASGGLAENMGEQLF. V is TRBV6-1 and J is TRBJ2-1; 10 bases align to TRBD2. The germline CDR1 and CDR2 sequences are MNHNS and SASEGT. There are 15 residues in the CDR3.

V is TRBV5-1 and J is TRBJ1-1; tentative D call: TRBD1 (5 bases). Germline CDR1 is SGHRS and CDR2 is YFSETQ. The CDR3 contains 14 residues. Deletions cut 0 bases from V and 4 bases from J, with 10 bases between. CDR3 sequence (DNA): TGCGCCAGCAGCTTGGGGGGGAGGGCCACTGAAGCTTTCTTT. Its translation: CASSLGGRATEAFF.

As for this clonotype: This may be a read error: a much more frequent sequence differs by one nucleotide. The chain couples TRBV20-1 to TRBJ1-2; 11 bases align to TRBD1. This CDR3 has 14 amino acids. The germline CDR1 and CDR2 sequences are DFQATT and SNEGSKA (reference sequence). For the CDR3, the DNA is TGCAGCGCTCGATCCGGGACAGGGGGTAACGGCTACACCTTC. As protein: CSARSGTGGNGYTF.

This clonotype was seen only a few times. The V and J genes are TRBV11-2 and TRBJ2-3; 15 positions agree with TRBD2. Looked up from germline, CDR1 is SGHAT and CDR2 is FQNNGV. This CDR3 has 18 residues. V shed 4 bases, J shed 0 bases, and the junction held 5 bases outside the gene matches. CDR3 nucleotides: TGTGCCAGCAGCTCCGGGACTAGCGGGAGGACTAGCACAGATACGCAGTATTTT. Translation gives CASSSGTSGRTSTDTQYF.

The rearrangement uses TRBV12-3 or TRBV12-4 and TRBJ2-3; D possibly corresponds to TRBD2 (5 bases). V lost 3 bases, J lost 2 bases, and 9 bases lay in between. CDR3 size: 14 residues. The CDR3 reads CASSFSAVTDTQYF. In nucleotides, the CDR3 is TGTGCCAGCAGTTTTTCAGCGGTCACAGATACGCAGTATTTT.

This clonotype showed up many times. This chain connects TRBV6-5 to TRBJ1-2; D might be TRBD1 (6 bases). Germline lookup yields CDR1 MNHEY and CDR2 SVGAGI. With 0 bases removed from V and 10 bases from J, the gap between germline ends came to 12 bases. This CDR3 spans 13 amino acids. CDR3 amino acids: CASSYSLEGDYTF. CDR3 bases: TGTGCCAGCAGTTACTCGCTGGAGGGGGACTACACCTTC.

In regard to this clonotype: A read error is possible here, since a much larger clone lies one base away. This chain links TRBV28 with TRBJ1-3, with D hard to call. The CDR3 consists of 14 residues. From germline, CDR1 is MDHEN and CDR2 SYDVKM. The CDR3 region has the DNA TGTGCCAGCGGTTTTCCCAGCTCTGGAAACACCATATATTTT. Translated, it gives CASGFPSSGNTIYF.